This TCR beta chain was identified in a study of T cell changes during pregnancy in multiple sclerosis. Profiling relied on immunoSEQ multiplex PCR, and the TCRdb table lists in-frame clones only, not all of them. The table shows 79,000 or so clones, with approximately 90% occurring only once. The CDR3 consists of 15 residues. Germline assignment: CDR1 SGHRS and CDR2 YFSETQ. Trimming took 0 bases from V and 7 from J; bases not matched to a gene: 5. The chain combines TRBV5-1 with TRBJ1-5; 9 bases are a match to TRBD1. The receptor's source is a female donor with multiple sclerosis, enrolled in a pregnancy study. The specimen comprised CD4+ T cells from peripheral blood mononuclear cells, sampled before pregnancy. The CDR3, as DNA: TGCGCCAGCAGCTTGGAAGGGACAGGGAACCAGCCCCAGCATTTT. Protein: CASSLEGTGNQPQHF.